The 14 T cell receptor beta chains below were found in one sample sequenced in a study of memory CD4+ T cells and cytomegalovirus serostatus. Single viable CD3+CD4+CD8-CD45RO+ cells were sorted as the memory CD4+ T cells. Sequencing was performed with immunoSEQ multiplex PCR; in TCRdb, only in-frame clones are kept and a portion is missing. The data contain about 64,000 clones, roughly three quarters of them singletons. The sample was memory CD4+ T cells from blood. Receptor source: an adult in good health and CMV-seronegative.

V usage is TRBV6-1 and J usage is TRBJ1-4, with D unclear. Per germline, CDR1 MNHNS and CDR2 SASEGT. The V gene lost 3 bases and the J gene lost 5 bases, with 16 bases spanning the gap. The CDR3 length is 16 residues. The CDR3 DNA is TGTGCCAGCAGTGATAGTAGAGCCAGGCGAAATGAAAAACTGTTTTTT. It codes for CASSDSRARRNEKLFF.

The gene calls are TRBV5-1 and TRBJ2-7; TRBD1 matches at 7 bases. The CDR3 spans 16 residues. Germline CDR1 is SGHRS and CDR2 is YFSETQ. The junction had 10 bases not matched to a gene; V was cut back by 4 bases and J by 0 bases. Here the CDR3 DNA reads TGCGCCAGCAGCGACCCGACAGGGCTCGGCTCCTACGAGCAGTACTTC. This sequence encodes CASSDPTGLGSYEQYF.

This chain connects TRBV30 to TRBJ1-5; TRBD1 aligns across 9 bases. Germline CDR1 GTSNPN, CDR2 SVGIG (reference sequence). Germline trimming cut 2 bases from V and 4 bases from J; bases unmatched to any gene: 3. The CDR3 sequence is 14 residues long. CDR3 in amino acids: CAWSTGTGNQPQHF. The CDR3 DNA is TGTGCCTGGAGTACCGGGACAGGGAATCAGCCCCAGCATTTT. The whole variable domain, filled in from reference TRBV30 and TRBJ1-5, reads SQTIHQWPATLVQPVGSPLSLECTVEGTSNPNLYWYRQAAGRGLQLLFYSVGIGQISSEVPQNLSASRPQDRQFILSSKKLLLSDSGFYLCAWSTGTGNQPQHFGDGTRLSIL.

This rearrangement joins TRBV6-5 to TRBJ2-7; D remains unclear. The V end lost 6 bases, the J end lost 6 bases, and 9 bases lay between the germline ends. Germline CDR1 is MNHEY and CDR2 is SVGAGI. This CDR3 is built from 11 residues. The CDR3 region is CASRTGVEQYF. In nucleotides, the CDR3 is TGTGCCAGCAGGACCGGAGTCGAGCAGTACTTC.

V usage is TRBV4-1 and J usage is TRBJ2-3; 9 positions agree with TRBD2. The CDR3 is made up of 13 amino acids. Per the germline V gene, CDR1 is MGHRA and CDR2 is YSYEKL. Losses at the gene ends were 2 bases for V and 6 bases for J; bases not matched to a gene: 0. This chain's CDR3 is CASSQLAGDTQYF. CDR3 nucleotide sequence: TGCGCCAGCAGCCAACTAGCGGGGGATACGCAGTATTTT.

The chain employs TRBV10-3 and TRBJ2-5, with D possibly TRBD1 on 5 matching bases. V lost 11 bases, J lost 2 bases, and 12 bases lay in between. CDR1 and CDR2 from the germline V gene are ENHRY and SYGVKD. The CDR3 sequence is 12 residues long. The chain's CDR3 is CAVSKGQETQYF. The CDR3 DNA reads as TGTGCCGTTAGTAAGGGGCAAGAGACCCAGTACTTC.

The chain is built from TRBV9 and TRBJ1-4; D not resolved. CDR1 SGDLS and CDR2 YYNGEE come from the germline V gene. Trimming took off 4 bases at V and 3 bases at J, with 16 bases between the two ends. This CDR3 is built from 16 residues. The CDR3 DNA follows: TGTGCCAGCAGCACTCGGACGGGCTCGGCTAATGAAAAACTGTTTTTT. Translation: CASSTRTGSANEKLFF.

The chain links TRBV18 to TRBJ2-5; 14 bases map to TRBD2. This CDR3 comprises 17 residues. V shed 3 bases and J 5 bases; nucleotides not matched to a gene: 8. Germline V gene lookup returns CDR1 KGHSH and CDR2 LQKENI. CDR3 DNA: TGTGCCAGCTCACCGATGGGACTAGCGGGAGTTAGGGAGACCCAGTACTTC. Amino acids: CASSPMGLAGVRETQYF.

Regarding this clone: This specimen includes other DNA sequences encoding the same CDR3. The chain recombines TRBV9 with TRBJ2-1, with TRBD2 as a possible D gene (5 bases). V was shortened by 0 bases and J by 6 bases, with 7 bases between the two germline ends. CDR1 SGDLS and CDR2 YYNGEE come from the germline V gene. CDR3 size: 13 residues. The CDR3 reads CASSVELVNEQFF. In nucleotides, the CDR3 is TGTGCCAGCAGCGTAGAACTAGTCAATGAGCAGTTCTTC.

This chain connects TRBV30 to TRBJ1-1, with 9 bases lining up with TRBD1. The CDR3 extends over 11 amino acids. Trimming removed 7 bases from V and 8 bases from J; junction bases left unmatched: 5. Germline values: CDR1 GTSNPN, CDR2 SVGIG (reference sequence). CDR3 bases: TGTGCCTCTGACAGGGGGTTGGAAGCTTTCTTT. This encodes CASDRGLEAFF.

The chain carries TRBV28 and TRBJ2-2, with 9 bases lining up with TRBD2. Germline trimming cut 7 bases from V and 3 bases from J; bases unmatched to any gene: 9. Germline CDR1 reads MDHEN; CDR2 reads SYDVKM. The CDR3 consists of 16 residues. The DNA for the CDR3 is TGTGCCAGCAAGCCCCAGGCGGGGGGGCACACCGGGGAGCTGTTTTTT. This gives the protein CASKPQAGGHTGELFF.

The gene calls are TRBV7-9 and TRBJ1-2; D may be TRBD1 (6 bases). V lost 5 bases and J 5 bases, leaving 15 bases between the germline ends. The CDR3 is 14 residues long. The germline gives CDR1 SEHNR, CDR2 FQNEAQ (reference sequence). The CDR3 sequence is CASSLDRLVYGYTF. In nucleotides, the CDR3 is TGTGCCAGCAGCCTAGACAGGCTAGTTTATGGCTACACCTTC.

The chain employs TRBV5-6 and TRBJ2-5; TRBD1 matches 8 bases. The junction had 8 bases not matched to a gene; V was cut back by 0 bases and J by 4 bases. The CDR3 extends over 16 amino acids. Germline values: CDR1 SGHDT, CDR2 YYEEEE. The CDR3 is CASSLGQGLRGETQYF. DNA for the CDR3: TGTGCCAGCAGCTTGGGACAGGGGTTGCGGGGAGAGACCCAGTACTTC.

This clone was seen more than once but under ten times. The chain links TRBV7-2 to TRBJ1-5; D gene unclear. Germline V gives CDR1 SGHTA, CDR2 FQGNSA. This CDR3 spans 13 amino acids. Trimming took 1 base from V and 4 from J, leaving 5 bases between them. DNA for the CDR3: TGTGCCAGCAGCTTAGGGCCAAATCAGCCCCAGCATTTT. This gives the protein CASSLGPNQPQHF.